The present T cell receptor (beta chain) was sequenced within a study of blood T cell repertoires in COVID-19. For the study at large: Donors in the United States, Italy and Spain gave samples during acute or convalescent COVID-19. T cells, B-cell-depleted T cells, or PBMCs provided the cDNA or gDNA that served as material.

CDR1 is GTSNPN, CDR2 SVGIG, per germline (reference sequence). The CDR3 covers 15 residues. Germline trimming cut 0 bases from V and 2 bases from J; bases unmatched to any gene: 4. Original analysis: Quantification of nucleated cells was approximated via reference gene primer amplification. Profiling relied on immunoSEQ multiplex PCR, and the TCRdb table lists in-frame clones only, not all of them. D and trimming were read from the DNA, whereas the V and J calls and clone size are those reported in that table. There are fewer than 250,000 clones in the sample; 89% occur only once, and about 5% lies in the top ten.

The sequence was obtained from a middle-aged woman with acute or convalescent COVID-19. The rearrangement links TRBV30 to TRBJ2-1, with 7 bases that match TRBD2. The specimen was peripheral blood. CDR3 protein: CAWSVAGRTYNEQFF. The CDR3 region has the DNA TGTGCCTGGAGTGTTGCCGGGAGGACCTACAATGAGCAGTTCTTC.